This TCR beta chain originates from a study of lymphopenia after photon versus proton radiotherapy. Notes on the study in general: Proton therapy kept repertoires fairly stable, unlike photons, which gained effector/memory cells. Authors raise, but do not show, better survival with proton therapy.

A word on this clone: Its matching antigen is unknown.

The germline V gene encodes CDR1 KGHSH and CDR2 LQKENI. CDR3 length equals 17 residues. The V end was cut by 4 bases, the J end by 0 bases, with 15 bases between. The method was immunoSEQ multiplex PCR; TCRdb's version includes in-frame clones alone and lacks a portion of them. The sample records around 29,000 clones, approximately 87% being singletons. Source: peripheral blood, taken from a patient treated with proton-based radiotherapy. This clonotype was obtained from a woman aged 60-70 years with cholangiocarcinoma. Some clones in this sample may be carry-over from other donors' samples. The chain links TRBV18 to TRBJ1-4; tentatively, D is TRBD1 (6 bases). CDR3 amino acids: CASSLYRDRATNEKLFF. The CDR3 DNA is TGTGCCAGCTCACTATACAGGGATAGGGCAACTAATGAAAAACTGTTTTTT.